The clone carrying this T cell receptor (beta chain) was found many times. The data derive from a study of glioma-infiltrating T cells. This CDR3 contains 12 residues. CDR1 and CDR2 (germline): DFQATT, SNEGSKA (reference sequence). V shed 6 bases and J shed 3 bases, with 12 bases lying between them. Using RNA template, CDR3s of TCR alpha and beta were amplified with iRepertoire arm-PCR. TCRdb reanalysed the multiplex PCR reads using MiXCR and keeps one entry per CDR3 protein. The sample includes roughly 120,000 distinct CDR3 sequences, more than 20% seen only once; the top ten take approximately 16%. The V call is TRBV20-1, the J call TRBJ2-7; D might be TRBD2 (5 bases). The source of this sequence is a human donor with low-grade glioma or glioblastoma, undergoing nonglioma brain surgery, or in good health (not recorded which). Sequenced sample: glioma tissue, nonneoplastic brain tissue, or PBMCs (not recorded which). The CDR3 DNA reads as TGCAGTGCCGCCCTAGCTGGCTACGAGCAGTACTTC. Encoded protein: CSAALAGYEQYF.